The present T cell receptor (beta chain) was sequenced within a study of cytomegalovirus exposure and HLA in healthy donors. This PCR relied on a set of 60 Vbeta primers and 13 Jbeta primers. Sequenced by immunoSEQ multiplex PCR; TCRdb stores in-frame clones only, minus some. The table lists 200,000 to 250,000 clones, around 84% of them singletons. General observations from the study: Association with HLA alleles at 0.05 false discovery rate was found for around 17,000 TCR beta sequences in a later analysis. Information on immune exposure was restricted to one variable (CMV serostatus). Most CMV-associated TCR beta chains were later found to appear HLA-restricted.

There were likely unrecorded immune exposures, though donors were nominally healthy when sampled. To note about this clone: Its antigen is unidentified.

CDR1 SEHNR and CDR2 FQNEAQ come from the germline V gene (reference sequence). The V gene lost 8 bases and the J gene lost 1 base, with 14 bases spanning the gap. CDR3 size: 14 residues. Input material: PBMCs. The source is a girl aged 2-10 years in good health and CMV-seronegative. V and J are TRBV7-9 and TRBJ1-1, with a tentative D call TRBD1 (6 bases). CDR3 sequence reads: CASASGRGNTEAFF. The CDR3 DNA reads TGTGCCAGCGCCTCGGGCAGGGGGAACACTGAAGCTTTCTTT. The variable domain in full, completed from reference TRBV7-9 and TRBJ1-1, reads DTGVSQNPRHKITKRGQNVTFRCDPISEHNRLYWYRQTLGQGPEFLTYFQNEAQLEKSRLLSDRFSAERPKGSFSTLEIQRTEQGDSAMYLCASASGRGNTEAFFGQGTRLTVV.